This TCR beta chain was observed in a study of blood T cell repertoires in COVID-19. Study context: COVID-19 samples, acute and convalescent, were from the United States, Italy and Spain.

The data were produced by immunoSEQ multiplex PCR, yet TCRdb's version contains in-frame clones alone and is incomplete. The sample contains 150,000 or so clones, roughly nine tenths of which appear only once. The CDR3 is 16 amino acids. Germline V gene lookup returns CDR1 SGHVS and CDR2 FNYEAQ. The ends were cut back, 2 bases at V and 2 bases at J, with 15 bases in the middle. The receptor was isolated from a man between 50 and 59 years old with acute or convalescent COVID-19. The chain has TRBV7-6 and TRBJ2-5, with D possibly being TRBD2 (6 bases). Sample: peripheral blood. CDR3 DNA: TGTGCCAGCAGCTTACCGGTTAGTAGCGGTCAAGAGACCCAGTACTTC. Translated, it gives CASSLPVSSGQETQYF.